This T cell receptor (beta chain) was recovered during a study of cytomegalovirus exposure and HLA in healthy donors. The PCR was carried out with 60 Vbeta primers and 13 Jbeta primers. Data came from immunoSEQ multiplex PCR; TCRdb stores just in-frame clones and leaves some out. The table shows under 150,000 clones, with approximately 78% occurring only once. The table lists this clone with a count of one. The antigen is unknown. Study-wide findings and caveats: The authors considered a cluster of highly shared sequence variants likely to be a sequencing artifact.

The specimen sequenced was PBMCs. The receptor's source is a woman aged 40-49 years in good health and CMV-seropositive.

The CDR3 is CASSLLPPVVRYGYTF. The DNA for the CDR3 is TGTGCCAGCAGTTTATTGCCCCCCGTGGTGCGGTATGGCTACACCTTC. The chain employs TRBV28 and TRBJ1-2; D is unclear. Per the germline V gene, CDR1 is MDHEN and CDR2 is SYDVKM. Trimming took 1 base from V and 5 from J, leaving 17 bases between them. This CDR3 is 16 amino acids long.